Listed below are T cell receptor beta chains from one sample, sequenced in a study of OX40 agonist ivuxolimab in advanced cancers. The assay was immunoSEQ multiplex PCR, and TCRdb's table has in-frame clones only and misses some. The table includes under 100,000 clones, approximately 85% detected once. The specimen was CD4+ or CD8+ T cells sorted from blood, collected in a trial of the OX40 agonist ivuxolimab. All receptors derive from an adult with an advanced solid tumor such as melanoma, head and neck, liver or kidney cancer. CDR3s leave out the opening cysteine and the closing phenylalanine or tryptophan.

len,j_gene,v_gene,CDR3aa
13,TRBJ1-3,TRBV11-2,ASSPRGFSGNTIY
13,TRBJ2-5,TRBV15,ATRDPGQGDETQY
11,TRBJ1-1,TRBV7-9,ASRAGSNTEAF
10,TRBJ2-1,TRBV15,ATSRAVPEQF
12,TRBJ1-4,TRBV6-5,ASSCAAEDEKLF
12,TRBJ2-7,TRBV1,TSSQEEGQGAPY
10,TRBJ1-2,TRBV7-2,ASSLTNYGYT
13,TRBJ1-3,TRBV7-2,ASSLSPDSGNTIY
12,TRBJ1-5,TRBV18,ASSPPGGNQPQH
12,TRBJ1-4,TRBV5-6,ASSLARGNEKLF
15,TRBJ2-5,TRBV5-1,ASSLAGPGPLRGTQY
11,TRBJ2-3,TRBV11-2,ASSLERGGPSY
13,-,TRBV9,ASSPLAGERYEQY
13,TRBJ1-5,TRBV6-5,ASSRDRGQGQPQH
13,TRBJ2-2,TRBV23-1,ASSLSNINTGELF
12,TRBJ1-4,TRBV6-6,ASRRDGTNEKLF
14,TRBJ2-1,TRBV15,ATSREASGGAYEQF
13,TRBJ1-1,TRBV6-1,ASSPSAVGNTEAF
13,TRBJ2-1,TRBV19,ASTPGTGLVHEQF